This TCR beta chain stems from a study of cytomegalovirus exposure and HLA in healthy donors. Study conclusions and caveats: The study dropped some indistinguishable V segments, TRBV6-2 and TRBV6-3 among them. Later on, a genetic analysis was performed. It linked a missense variant in DCLRE1C with V- and J-gene trimming of TCR beta.

Germline loops: CDR1 SGHRS, CDR2 YFSETQ. The CDR3 sequence is 15 residues long. The J segment lost 11 bases and the V segment lost 4 bases, leaving 15 bases of the junction unmatched. Concerning this clone itself: Its antigen is undetermined.

The PCR used 60 Vbeta and 13 Jbeta primers. TCRdb's copy holds only in-frame clones and misses some; the assay was immunoSEQ multiplex PCR. Of approximately 140,000 clones listed, around 80% are singletons. The sample was PBMCs. This TCR derives from a man aged 40-49 years in good health and CMV-seropositive. The chain combines TRBV5-1 with TRBJ2-5, with 9 bases fitting TRBD2. CDR3 bases: TGCGCCAGCAGCACCCAAGCGGGGGGTTTAGCTAGGCAGTACTTC. Translation: CASSTQAGGLARQYF. The complete variable domain, with remaining parts taken from reference TRBV5-1 and TRBJ2-5, reads KAGVTQTPRYLIKTRGQQVTLSCSPISGHRSVSWYQQTPGQGLQFLFEYFSETQRNKGNFPGRFSGRQFSNSRSEMNVSTLELGDSALYLCASSTQAGGLARQYFGPGTRLLVL.